These T cell receptor beta chains were read from a single sample in a study of Graves' ophthalmopathy and Graves' hyperthyroidism. Using its own MiXCR run on the multiplex PCR reads, TCRdb lists one record per CDR3 protein. The sample records hundreds of thousands of distinct CDR3 sequences, 13% to 15% being singletons. The sample taken for sequencing was blood. All receptors come from a woman aged 25 to 45 with Graves' ophthalmopathy. Each CDR3 is given with its conserved first and last residue. A D gene is named only where the DNA matches it firmly. Size values are once, few and many counts, or a class for expanded clones, and some rows have none.

j_call d_call v_call clone_size cdr3_nt cdr3_aa
TRBJ2-7 . TRBV30 few TGTGCCTGGAGTGTAATCGGGAGAACCTACGAGCAGTACTTC CAWSVIGRTYEQYF
TRBJ1-1 . TRBV7-9 . TGTGCCAGCAGCTTAGGGACCGGGAGCACTGAAGCTTTCTTT CASSLGTGSTEAFF
TRBJ1-5 TRBD1 TRBV28 many TGTGCCAGCAGGATGACAGGGCGTGTTGGTCAGCCCCAGCATTTT CASRMTGRVGQPQHF
TRBJ2-2 TRBD2 TRBV7-8 . TGTGCCAGCAGCCCCGGGGCCCGCGGGAGAGTAACCGGGGAGCTGTTTTTT CASSPGARGRVTGELFF
TRBJ1-1 . TRBV20-1 many TGCAGTGCTCAACCCACCCCGGGCGATGAAGCTTTCTTT CSAQPTPGDEAFF
TRBJ1-6 . TRBV7-9 many TGTGCCAGCAGAGCCGGGACGGACCATAATTCACCCCTCCACTTT CASRAGTDHNSPLHF
TRBJ1-1 TRBD1 TRBV27 few TGTGCCAGCACTTCCACAGGGGATGGCACTGAAGCTTTCTTT CASTSTGDGTEAFF
TRBJ2-7 . TRBV30 many TGTGCCTGGAGGAGTAGCCGACGGTCCTACGAGCAGTACTTC CAWRSSRRSYEQYF
TRBJ1-3 TRBD1 TRBV6-5 many TGTGCCAGCACTTACGGACAGGGTGATGGAAACACCATATATTTT CASTYGQGDGNTIYF
TRBJ1-1 . TRBV12-3/TRBV12-4 many TGTGCCAGCAGCCGACCGCCTGTGAACACTGAAGCTTTCTTT CASSRPPVNTEAFF
TRBJ2-7 . TRBV2 many TGTGCCAGCAGTGGGGACGTGGGGAAGCCCTACGAGCAGTACTTC CASSGDVGKPYEQYF
TRBJ2-3 TRBD2 TRBV6-4 many TGTGCCAGCAGTAGTAGCGGGGTCGCCACAGATACGCAGTATTTT CASSSSGVATDTQYF
TRBJ2-7 . TRBV5-1 many TGCGCCAGCAGCTTGGGACAACCCTCTCGATACGAGCAGTACTTC CASSLGQPSRYEQYF
TRBJ1-1 . TRBV6-5 many TGTGCCAGCAGTTACATTCGACAGCTAACGAACACTGAAACTTTCTTT CASSYIRQLTNTETFF
TRBJ1-1 . TRBV30 . TGTGCCTGGAGTACACCGTTGTACCGACTGTTGAACACTGAAGCTTTCTTT CAWSTPLYRLLNTEAFF
TRBJ2-4 . TRBV27 many TGTGCCAGCTCCACTCCGGGGAGGATTAAGTACTTC CASSTPGRIKYF
TRBJ2-5 . TRBV11-3 many TGTGCCAGCAGCTCACAGGGTGGAGAGACCCAGTACTTC CASSSQGGETQYF
TRBJ1-2 . TRBV12-3/TRBV12-4 . TGTGCCAGCATGGAACAGGGAAACTATGGCTACACCTTC CASMEQGNYGYTF
TRBJ1-1 . TRBV27 many TGTGCCAGCAAAGGTGGCCCTGAAGCTTTCTTT CASKGGPEAFF
TRBJ2-7 . TRBV24-1 . TGTGCCACCAGTGATATGTCCTACGAGCAGTACTTC CATSDMSYEQYF
TRBJ1-1 . TRBV15 . TGTGCCACCAGCTCACGTTATGAGGTAGCTGAAGCTTTCTTT CATSSRYEVAEAFF
TRBJ2-5 TRBD1 TRBV14 . TGTGCCAGCAGCCCCGGGACAGCCTGGGAGACCCAGTACTTC CASSPGTAWETQYF
TRBJ2-7 TRBD2 TRBV10-2 . TGCGCCAGGATCCGCGCCAGCAGAGGACGGAAGCGGGAGGGGTCCTACGAGCAGTACTTC CARIRASRGRKREGSYEQYF
TRBJ1-2 . TRBV27 . TGTGCCAGCAGTCCGGTGGCAGGGTCCAACTATGGCTACACCTTC CASSPVAGSNYGYTF
TRBJ2-5 . TRBV5-1 many TGCGCCAGCAGCTTCGGAGAAGGCCAAGAGACCCAGTACTTC CASSFGEGQETQYF
TRBJ2-7 TRBD2 TRBV12-3/TRBV12-4 many TGTGCCAGCAGTTTTGGTGCGGGGGGGCTAAAGCCCTACGAGCAGTACTTC CASSFGAGGLKPYEQYF